Below, 19 T cell receptor beta chains from the same sample are listed, as sequenced in a study of T-cell memory formation after mild COVID-19. A single record per CDR3 protein comes from TCRdb applying MiXCR to the 5' RACE reads. The repertoire holds about 270,000 distinct CDR3 sequences, with about a sixth as singletons. Sequencing used PBMCs or a T cell subset sorted from them (not recorded which). All receptors derive from a man aged 18 to 30 who had mild COVID-19 (a few samples of this study predate the infection). Cell type and time point are not known.

This clonotype was seen a handful of times. The chain is built from TRBV3-1 and TRBJ1-6; D remains unclear. V lost 1 base and J 0 bases, leaving 13 bases between the germline ends. The germline V gene encodes CDR1 LGHDT and CDR2 YNNKEL (reference sequence). The CDR3 contains 18 residues. Written as DNA, the CDR3 is TGTGCCAGCAGCCAAGCCCCCCAGACGGGCTCCTATAATTCACCCCTCCACTTT. It yields the protein CASSQAPQTGSYNSPLHF. Combining the CDR3 with reference TRBV3-1 and TRBJ1-6 gives the whole variable domain DTAVSQTPKYLVTQMGNDKSIKCEQNLGHDTMYWYKQDSKKFLKIMFSYNNKELIINETVPNRFSPKSPDKAHLNLHINSLELGDSAVYFCASSQAPQTGSYNSPLHFGNGTRLTVT.

This clonotype was detected many times. The gene calls are TRBV4-1 and TRBJ2-7; D may be TRBD1 (5 bases). Germline CDR1 and CDR2: MGHRA and YSYEKL. V gave up 2 bases and J gave up 4 bases, with 12 bases separating them. The CDR3 sequence is 14 residues long. The CDR3 protein is CASSQFQGDYEQYF. The CDR3 nucleotides read TGCGCCAGCAGCCAATTCCAGGGCGATTACGAGCAGTACTTC.

This clonotype was detected a few times. V and J are TRBV6-1 and TRBJ1-1; D may be TRBD1 (6 bases). Trimming left V 4 bases short and J 4 bases short, with 13 bases between. The CDR3 is 14 amino acids. Germline V gene sequence: CDR1 MNHNS, CDR2 SASEGT. CDR3 bases: TGTGCCAGCAGTGTTCGGGGGCGTAGCACTGAAGCTTTCTTT. Amino acids: CASSVRGRSTEAFF.

This clonotype was seen a few times. The chain uses TRBV4-2 and TRBJ1-1; possibly TRBD1 for D (5 bases). This CDR3 has 16 amino acids. Per germline, CDR1 LGHNA and CDR2 YNFKEQ. The V end was cut by 0 bases, the J end by 6 bases, with 17 bases between. The chain's CDR3 is CASSQDQRQGPPEAFF. The CDR3 DNA follows: TGTGCCAGCAGCCAAGATCAGCGGCAGGGTCCGCCTGAAGCTTTCTTT.

The V and J genes are TRBV20-1 and TRBJ1-4; D is unresolved. Per germline, CDR1 DFQATT and CDR2 SNEGSKA (reference sequence). The CDR3 sequence is 13 residues long. V was clipped by 3 bases and J by 4 bases, with 9 bases between them. The CDR3 is CSASKGSNEKLFF. The CDR3 region has the DNA TGCAGTGCTAGTAAGGGTAGTAATGAAAAACTGTTTTTT.

This clonotype was seen more than once but under ten times. Here the CDR3 DNA reads TGTGCCAGCAGGCGGGAAGTGACCTACAATGAGCAGTTCTTC. Residues: CASRREVTYNEQFF. The chain has TRBV6-5 and TRBJ2-1, with D maybe TRBD2 (6 bases). V lost 6 bases, J lost 2 bases, and 11 bases lay in between. Germline CDR1 is MNHEY and CDR2 is SVGAGI. CDR3 length equals 14 residues.

Here the CDR3 DNA reads TGTGCCAGCAGTGGCCAGGGACAGACCTATGGCTACACCTTC. Its protein is CASSGQGQTYGYTF. V gene TRBV2 combines with J gene TRBJ1-2, with 7 bases fitting TRBD1. Trimming took 4 bases from V and 4 from J; bases not matched to a gene: 6. The CDR3 length is 14 residues. Germline V gene data show CDR1 as SNHLY and CDR2 as FYNNEI.

The chain combines TRBV12-3 or TRBV12-4 with TRBJ2-1, with 9 bases lining up with TRBD1. V gave up 6 bases and J gave up 7 bases; unmatched junction bases: 7. The CDR3 is 14 residues long. CDR3 sequence (DNA): TGTGCCAGCAGCCCACAGGGGGCGGATAATGAGCAGTTCTTC. Protein: CASSPQGADNEQFF.

The rearrangement links TRBV7-8 to TRBJ2-3; TRBD2 aligns across 9 bases. CDR1 and CDR2 (germline): SGHVS, FQNEAQ. The CDR3 is 15 residues long. Unmatched junction bases numbered 12, after V lost 10 bases and J lost 4 bases. The CDR3 loop is CAISSRRGGADTQYF. The CDR3 nucleotides read TGTGCCATTTCTAGTCGGCGGGGGGGGGCAGATACGCAGTATTTT.

This clonotype was detected many times. The V call is TRBV5-1, the J call TRBJ2-3; D is undetermined. CDR3 length: 11 amino acids. CDR1 and CDR2 from the germline V gene are SGHRS and YFSETQ. Trimming took off 7 bases at V and 6 bases at J, with 9 bases between the two ends. CDR3 coding DNA: TGCGCCAGCTCACTAATGGATACGCAGTATTTT. Residues: CASSLMDTQYF.

The chain uses TRBV27 and TRBJ1-1; 9 bases map to TRBD1. The germline V gene has CDR1 MNHEY and CDR2 SMNVEV (reference sequence). The CDR3 totals 18 residues. Germline trimming cut 0 bases from V and 0 bases from J; bases unmatched to any gene: 8. CDR3 protein: CASSLSGTGSGLNTEAFF. The CDR3 DNA is TGTGCCAGCAGTTTATCGGGGACAGGGAGTGGTTTGAACACTGAAGCTTTCTTT.

A few counts support this clonotype. The chain has TRBV11-2 and TRBJ2-7; 9 positions agree with TRBD1. CDR1 is SGHAT and CDR2 is FQNNGV in the germline V gene. This CDR3 spans 15 amino acids. With V trimmed by 4 bases and J by 3 bases, 7 bases remained unmatched. The CDR3 nucleotides are TGTGCCAGCAGCTGGAGGACAGGGGTTAACTACGAGCAGTACTTC. It is translated as CASSWRTGVNYEQYF. Drawing the rest from reference TRBV11-2 and TRBJ2-7, the complete variable domain is EAGVAQSPRYKIIEKRQSVAFWCNPISGHATLYWYQQILGQGPKLLIQFQNNGVVDDSQLPKDRFSAERLKGVDSTLKIQPAKLEDSAVYLCASSWRTGVNYEQYFGPGTRLTVT.

The V gene is TRBV5-1, the J gene TRBJ1-2; unclear D gene. The ends were cut back, 3 bases at V and 6 bases at J, with 15 bases in the middle. This CDR3 comprises 14 residues. Per germline, CDR1 SGHRS and CDR2 YFSETQ. CDR3 amino acids: CASSSLGLIDGYTF. CDR3 DNA sequence: TGCGCCAGCAGCTCACTCGGACTTATCGATGGCTACACCTTC. The complete variable domain, with remaining parts taken from reference TRBV5-1 and TRBJ1-2, reads KAGVTQTPRYLIKTRGQQVTLSCSPISGHRSVSWYQQTPGQGLQFLFEYFSETQRNKGNFPGRFSGRQFSNSRSEMNVSTLELGDSALYLCASSSLGLIDGYTFGSGTRLTVV.

The chain is built from TRBV29-1 and TRBJ2-4; possibly TRBD1 for D (6 bases). CDR1 and CDR2 (germline): SQVTM, ANQGSEA. The V gene lost 1 base and the J gene lost 7 bases, with 8 bases spanning the gap. There are 12 residues in the CDR3. This chain's CDR3 is CSVEADRNIQYF. The CDR3 nucleotides read TGCAGCGTTGAAGCCGACAGGAACATTCAGTACTTC. Together with reference TRBV29-1 and TRBJ2-4, the CDR3 gives the full variable domain: SAVISQKPSRDICQRGTSLTIQCQVDSQVTMMFWYRQQPGQSLTLIATANQGSEATYESGFVIDKFPISRPNLTFSTLTVSNMSPEDSSIYLCSVEADRNIQYFGAGTRLSVL.

This clonotype was seen only a few times. The chain links TRBV9 to TRBJ2-3; D remains unclear. With 0 bases removed from V and 1 base from J, the gap between germline ends came to 9 bases. The CDR3 is 15 residues long. Germline-derived CDR1 and CDR2 are SGDLS and YYNGEE. CDR3: CASSVEGRGTDTQYF. DNA for the CDR3: TGTGCCAGCAGCGTAGAAGGTCGGGGCACAGATACGCAGTATTTT.

This clonotype was recorded at least ten times. CDR3 protein: CASSGGASTDTQYF. The DNA of the CDR3 is TGTGCCAGCAGCGGGGGGGCTAGCACAGATACGCAGTATTTT. V and J are TRBV6-4 and TRBJ2-3, with 8 bases fitting TRBD2. J was trimmed by 0 bases and V by 6 bases; bases with no gene match: 2. The CDR3 length is 14 residues. Germline values: CDR1 MRHNA, CDR2 SNTAGT.

This clonotype has more than one count but fewer than ten. The V gene is TRBV20-1, the J gene TRBJ2-3; either TRBD1 or TRBD2 may fit D (5 bases each). Looked up from germline, CDR1 is DFQATT and CDR2 is SNEGSKA (reference sequence). V shed 3 bases and J shed 0 bases, with 10 bases lying between them. The CDR3 extends over 14 amino acids. The CDR3 coding sequence is TGCAGTGCTAGGAGGGGCCCTAGCACAGATACGCAGTATTTT. Translated: CSARRGPSTDTQYF.

This clonotype was detected only a few times. This chain links TRBV28 with TRBJ1-2; D is unclear. The length of the CDR3 is 11 residues. Germline assignment: CDR1 MDHEN and CDR2 SYDVKM. V was cut by 11 bases and J by 2 bases, with 9 bases left in between. CDR3 sequence reads: CAVVLNYGYTF. CDR3 coding DNA: TGTGCCGTGGTCCTAAACTATGGCTACACCTTC.

This clonotype showed up just a few times. The genes are TRBV4-2 and TRBJ2-2, with D uncertain. The germline gives CDR1 LGHNA, CDR2 YNFKEQ. CDR3 length equals 15 residues. V shed 0 bases and J shed 4 bases, with 9 bases lying between them. CDR3 sequence (DNA): TGTGCCAGCAGCCAAGATCGGCAGCCCACCGGGGAGCTGTTTTTT. Residues: CASSQDRQPTGELFF.